This TCR beta chain was recorded in a study of OX40 agonist ivuxolimab in advanced cancers. As for the study in general: The patients got ivuxolimab, which is an agonistic anti-OX40 (CD134) antibody. The eligibility criteria allowed prior anti-PD-1, anti-PD-L1 or anti-CTLA-4 therapy, and under 50% had some.

This CDR3 has 14 residues. The V gene's germline CDR1 is SGHRS and CDR2 YFSETQ. V dropped 0 bases and J dropped 5 bases, with 9 bases sitting between them. Study-wide findings and caveats: Relatively little clonal expansion, among the lowest observed, appeared in partial responders at 0.1-3.0 mg/kg. By week 6 at 0.1 to 3.0 mg/kg, blood CD4+ and CD8+ T cells had expanded clonally.

On this clone itself: Its antigen is unidentified.

The table came from immunoSEQ multiplex PCR; TCRdb's copy has only in-frame clones and leaves some out. The sample has tens of thousands of clones, around 89% seen once; the top ten hold 20% to 25%. This receptor was identified in an adult with an advanced solid tumor such as melanoma, head and neck, liver or kidney cancer. The chain is built from TRBV5-1 and TRBJ2-1, with a weak D call TRBD1 (5 bases). Sample: CD4+ or CD8+ T cells sorted from blood, taken in a trial of the OX40 agonist ivuxolimab. The DNA of the CDR3 is TGCGCCAGCAGCTTGGTGGTAGGGGACAATGAGCAGTTCTTC. This sequence encodes CASSLVVGDNEQFF.